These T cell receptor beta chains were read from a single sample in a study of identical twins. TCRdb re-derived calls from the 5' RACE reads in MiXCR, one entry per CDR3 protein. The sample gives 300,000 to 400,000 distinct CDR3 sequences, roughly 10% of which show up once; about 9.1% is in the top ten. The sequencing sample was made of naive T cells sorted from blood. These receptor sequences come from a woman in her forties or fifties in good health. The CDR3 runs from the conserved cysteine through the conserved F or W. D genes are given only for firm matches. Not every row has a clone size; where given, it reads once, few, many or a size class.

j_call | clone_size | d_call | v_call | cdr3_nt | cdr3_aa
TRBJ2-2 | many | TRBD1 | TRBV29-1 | TGCAGCGTGGGACAGGGGGCAACCGGGGAGCTGTTTTTT | CSVGQGATGELFF
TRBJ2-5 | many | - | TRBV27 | TGTGCCAGCAGTGACGGACAGCAAGAGACCCAGTACTTC | CASSDGQQETQYF
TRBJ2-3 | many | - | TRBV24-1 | TGTGCCACCAGTGATTCCCGCAGGCTCACAGATACGCAGTATTTT | CATSDSRRLTDTQYF
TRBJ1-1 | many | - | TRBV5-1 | TGCGCCAGCAGCTCCTCCCGGCGATTGAACACTGAAGCTTTCTTT | CASSSSRRLNTEAFF
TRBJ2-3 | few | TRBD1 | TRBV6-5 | TGTGCCAGCCGTGAATGGCCAGGGGGCTCAGATACGCAGTATTTT | CASREWPGGSDTQYF
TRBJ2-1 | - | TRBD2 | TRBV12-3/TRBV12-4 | TGTGCCAGCAGTTTTGGGCGGGAGGGCCGCAATGAGCAGTTCTTC | CASSFGREGRNEQFF
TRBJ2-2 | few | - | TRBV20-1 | TGCAGTGCTCCAGGACAGTCGTTCGCGAACACCGGGGAGCTGTTTTTT | CSAPGQSFANTGELFF
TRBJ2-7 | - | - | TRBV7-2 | TGTGCCAGCAGCCTAAGACTGGTGGGGGACTACGAGCAGTACTTC | CASSLRLVGDYEQYF
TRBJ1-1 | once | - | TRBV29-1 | TGCAGCGTTACAGGACCGATGAACACTGAAGCTTTCTTT | CSVTGPMNTEAFF
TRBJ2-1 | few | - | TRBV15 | TGTGCCACCAGCAGAGAGGACGCGGTCGATGAGCAGTTCTTC | CATSREDAVDEQFF
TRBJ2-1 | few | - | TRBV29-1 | TGCAGCGTCGAGGGGGTAGGACGCTACAATGAGCAGTTCTTC | CSVEGVGRYNEQFF
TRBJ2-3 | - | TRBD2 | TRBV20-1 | TGCAGTGCTCCGACTAGCGGGAGAATGGCAGATACGCAGTATTTT | CSAPTSGRMADTQYF
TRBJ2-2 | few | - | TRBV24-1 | TGTGCCACCAGTGATTTGCGGGGAAGGACCGGGGAGCTGTTTTTT | CATSDLRGRTGELFF
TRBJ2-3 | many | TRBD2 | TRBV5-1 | TGCGCCAGCAGCTTGTCGACTAGCGGAACGCAGTATTTT | CASSLSTSGTQYF
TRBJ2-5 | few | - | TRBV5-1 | TGCGCCAGCAGCTCCCGCGGGACGGTCCACGGGGATGAGACCCAGTACTTC | CASSSRGTVHGDETQYF
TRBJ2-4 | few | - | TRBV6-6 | TGTGCCAGCAGGCACAATCTCCAGGGGGCCAAAAACATTCAGTACTTC | CASRHNLQGAKNIQYF
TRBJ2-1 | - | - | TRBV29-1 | TGCAGCGTTGAAGATCCGTGGCGTCCCACCTACAATGAGCAGTTCTTC | CSVEDPWRPTYNEQFF
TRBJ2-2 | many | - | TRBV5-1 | TGCGCCAGCAGCTTGGTGGTAGGAAACACCGGGGAGCTGTTTTTT | CASSLVVGNTGELFF
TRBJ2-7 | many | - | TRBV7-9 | TGTGCCAGCAGCCCCGGGACACCGTCTAGGGAGCAGTACTTC | CASSPGTPSREQYF
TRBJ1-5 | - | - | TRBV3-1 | TGTGCCAGCAGCCAAGACAGCAGGCGGGGCGGGCAGCCCCAGCATTTT | CASSQDSRRGGQPQHF
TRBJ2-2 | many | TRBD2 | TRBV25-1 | TGTGCCAGCAGGGGACTAGCGGAAAACACCGGGGAGCTGTTTTTT | CASRGLAENTGELFF
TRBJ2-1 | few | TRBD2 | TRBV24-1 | TGTGCCACCAGTGATTTTTTAGCGGGAGGGCCGTATCTTGAGCAGTTCTTC | CATSDFLAGGPYLEQFF
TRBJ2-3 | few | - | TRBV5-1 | TGCGCCAGCAGCTTAGGGCAAGTCCAGGGATTGGATACGCAGTATTTT | CASSLGQVQGLDTQYF
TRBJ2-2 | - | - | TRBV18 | TGTGCCAGCTCACCTCCGTGGGAGGTACTGTTTTTT | CASSPPWEVLFF
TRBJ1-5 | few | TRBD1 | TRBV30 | TGTGCCTGGAACCTTGGGACAGTAAATCAGCCCCAGCATTTT | CAWNLGTVNQPQHF
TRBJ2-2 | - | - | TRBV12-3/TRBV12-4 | TGTGCCAGCAGTTTAATAGGGGAGCTGTTTTTT | CASSLIGELFF
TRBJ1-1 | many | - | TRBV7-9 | TGTGCCAGCAGCTTCCGATTGGGTTCGAACACTGAAGCTTTCTTT | CASSFRLGSNTEAFF
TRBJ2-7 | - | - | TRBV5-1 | TGCGCCAGCAGCTTGGCCGACTGGGCAGACGAGCAGTACTTC | CASSLADWADEQYF
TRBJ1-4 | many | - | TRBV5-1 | TGCGCCAGCAGCTTGGAGGGCAGACTTAATGAAAAACTGTTTTTT | CASSLEGRLNEKLFF
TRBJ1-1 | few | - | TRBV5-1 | TGCGCCAGCAGCAAATCTACAGGGTACACTGAAGCTTTCTTT | CASSKSTGYTEAFF
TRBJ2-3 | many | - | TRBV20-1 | TGCAGTGCTAGAGAGATGTCCACAGATACGCAGTATTTT | CSAREMSTDTQYF
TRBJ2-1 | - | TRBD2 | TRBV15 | TGTGCCACCAGCAGAGATCTACTAGCGGGAGATCAGCAGTTCTTC | CATSRDLLAGDQQFF
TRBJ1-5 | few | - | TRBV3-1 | TGTGCCAGCAGCTCGCAAATTAATAGCAATCAGCCCCAGCATTTT | CASSSQINSNQPQHF